The present TCR beta chain was sequenced within a study of Ad26.COV2.S vaccination and SARS-CoV-2 variants (dated by TCRdb to the early 2020s). Background on the whole study: Vaccine-arm donors came from COV1001, a multicentre, randomized, double-blind, placebo-controlled phase I-IIa trial of Ad26.COV2.S in healthy adults. A total of about 30 samples were included in the TCR-sequenced set, comprising roughly 19 Ad26.COV2.S vaccine recipients, 5 placebo recipients and 8 SARS-CoV-2 convalescent individuals. The specificity and breadth of SARS-CoV-2-reactive T cell receptors after Ad26.COV2.S vaccination were assessed by TCRbeta repertoire sequencing. Participants in the trial were split at random into five groups of five each, receiving low-dose or high-dose Ad26.COV2.S once or twice, or else placebo on both occasions. Throughout the experiments and outcome assessment, investigators stayed blinded to trial group allocation. Ad26.COV2.S was given intramuscularly at 5x10^10 or 1x10^11 viral particles, as a single shot or as two shots 56 days apart.

According to the study, the label for this sample's treatment or condition signals: 15 to 20 received Ad26.COV2.S at low or high dose, single or two shots; about 5 received placebo; per-sample allocation not given. Repertoires of vaccine and placebo recipients were sequenced from samples taken on day 63 after the first injection. Cohort 1b enrolled roughly 25 adults aged 18-55 years at a single site in Boston, USA, between 29 July and 7 August 2020. Ad26.COV2.S was a replication-incompetent adenovirus type 26 vector expressing a prefusion-stabilized SARS-CoV-2 spike protein from the original Wuhan strain. TCRbeta CDR3 regions were sequenced with the immunoSEQ Assay. After extraction, genomic DNA underwent amplification by bias-controlled multiplex PCR, followed by high-throughput sequencing. Per the authors' processing: To quantify the absolute abundance of every unique TCRbeta CDR3 region, sequences were collapsed and filtered. Usable DNA was measured by amplifying reference genes present in all nucleated cells, and TCRbeta template counts were normalized to that usable DNA to estimate T cell fraction. Repertoire TCRs were annotated as SARS-CoV-2-specific when V gene, CDR3 amino acid sequence and J gene were exactly matched to a known reactive TCR set. MIRA supplied the reference SARS-CoV-2 TCR set, which was filtered for enrichment in COVID-19-positive ImmuneCODE repertoires so that public or cross-reactive TCRs were removed. Using the MIRA antigens, annotated TCRs were further analysed by specific ORF or by position within an ORF. Breadth was defined as annotated unique rearrangements over total unique productive rearrangements; depth was the summed frequency of those rearrangements. Two-sided Wilcoxon rank-sum tests were used to compare TCR breadth between groups. TCRdb retrieved this table from immuneACCESS and kept in-frame rearrangements only. Not all clones are present; in checked studies, unresolved V genes account for under half, and no reason is known for the remainder. V and J calls and clone size follow that table, whereas D and trimming were derived from the DNA. This sample gives 250,000 to 300,000 clones in total; more than 70% of them show up just once. Approximately 3.4% of the sample is held by the ten biggest clonotypes.

Overall results and qualifications from the work: According to the authors, total T cell responses may have been underestimated by the TCR breadth and depth analyses. Ad26.COV2.S recipients had higher spike-specific TCR breadth than placebo recipients (P = 0.0014). Non-spike TCR breadth was comparable between vaccine and placebo recipients, consistent with the vaccine containing only spike. The study was not powered to compare responses between vaccine doses or regimens. Substantial breadth of spike-specific CD8+ and CD4+ T cell responses was reported after vaccination.

The CDR3 has 14 amino acids, counting the end cysteine and phenylalanine. The only DNA kept is the CDR3, 42 bases in frame from the first base. The germline V gene supplies CDR1 SGHDT and CDR2 YYEEEE. V sheds 3 bases and J sheds 1 base, leaving 9 bases between their ends. On this clone: Which antigen it targets is not known. One base away there is no much larger clone; base qualities are not given.

The chain is assembled from TRBV5-6 and TRBJ2-3; the D gene identity is not certain. This clonotype was sampled from a person between 18 and 60 years old who received the Ad26.COV2.S COVID-19 vaccine or a placebo. The input for sequencing was peripheral blood, taken in a trial of Ad26.COV2.S vaccine versus placebo. In nucleotide form, the sequence is TGTGCCAGCAGCTGGAGCGATGGCACAGATACGCAGTATTTT. Its protein product is CASSWSDGTDTQYF.